In this sample, the clone carrying this TCR beta chain turned up once. This specimen belongs to a study of control samples from healthy donors and cancer patients. With 4 bases removed from V and 2 bases from J, the gap between germline ends came to 13 bases. Per germline, CDR1 SGHRS and CDR2 YFSETQ. The CDR3 covers 14 residues. The table came from immunoSEQ multiplex PCR; TCRdb's copy has only in-frame clones and leaves some out. The top ten hold approximately 15% of the sample, which has roughly 89,000 clones, roughly 89% seen once. This receptor was identified in a man aged 50 to 60 in good health. The rearrangement joins TRBV5-1 to TRBJ2-7; tentatively, D is TRBD1 or TRBD2 (5 bases each). What was sequenced was blood. CDR3 coding DNA: TGCGCCAGCAGCCTCGGGACCGACACCTACGAGCAGTACTTC. This translates into CASSLGTDTYEQYF.